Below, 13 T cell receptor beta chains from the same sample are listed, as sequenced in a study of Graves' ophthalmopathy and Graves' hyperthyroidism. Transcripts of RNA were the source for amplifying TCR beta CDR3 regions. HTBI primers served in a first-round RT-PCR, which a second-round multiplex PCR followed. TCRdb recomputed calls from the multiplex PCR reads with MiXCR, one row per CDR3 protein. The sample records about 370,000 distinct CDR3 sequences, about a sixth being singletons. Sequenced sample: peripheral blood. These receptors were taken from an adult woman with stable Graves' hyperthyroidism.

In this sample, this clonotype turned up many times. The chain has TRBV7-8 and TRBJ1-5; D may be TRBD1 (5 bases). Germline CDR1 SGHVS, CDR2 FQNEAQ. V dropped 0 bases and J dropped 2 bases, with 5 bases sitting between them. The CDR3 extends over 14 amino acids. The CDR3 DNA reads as TGTGCCAGCAGCTTAGCCAGGGGCAATCAGCCCCAGCATTTT. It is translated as CASSLARGNQPQHF.

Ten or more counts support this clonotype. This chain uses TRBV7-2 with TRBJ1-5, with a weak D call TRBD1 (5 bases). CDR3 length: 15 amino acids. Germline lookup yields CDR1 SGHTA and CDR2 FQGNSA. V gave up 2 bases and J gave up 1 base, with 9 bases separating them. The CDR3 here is CASSLPGGSNQPQHF. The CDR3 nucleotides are TGTGCCAGCAGCTTACCGGGGGGAAGCAATCAGCCCCAGCATTTT.

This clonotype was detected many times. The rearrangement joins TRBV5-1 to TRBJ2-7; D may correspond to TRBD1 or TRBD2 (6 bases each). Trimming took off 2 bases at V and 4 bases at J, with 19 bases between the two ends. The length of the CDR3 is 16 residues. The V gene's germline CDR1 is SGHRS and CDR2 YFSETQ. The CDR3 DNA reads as TGCGCCAGCAGCTTTTCGGCAAGCGAAGGGGGGTACGAGCAGTACTTC. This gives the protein CASSFSASEGGYEQYF. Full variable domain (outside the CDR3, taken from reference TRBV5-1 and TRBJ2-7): KAGVTQTPRYLIKTRGQQVTLSCSPISGHRSVSWYQQTPGQGLQFLFEYFSETQRNKGNFPGRFSGRQFSNSRSEMNVSTLELGDSALYLCASSFSASEGGYEQYFGPGTRLTVT.

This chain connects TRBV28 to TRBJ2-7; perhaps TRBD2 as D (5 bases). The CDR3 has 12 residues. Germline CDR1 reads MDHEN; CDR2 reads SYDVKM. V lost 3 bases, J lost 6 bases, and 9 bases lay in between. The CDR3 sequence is CASSFSGSEQYF. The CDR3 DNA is TGTGCCAGCAGTTTTTCGGGGAGCGAGCAGTACTTC.

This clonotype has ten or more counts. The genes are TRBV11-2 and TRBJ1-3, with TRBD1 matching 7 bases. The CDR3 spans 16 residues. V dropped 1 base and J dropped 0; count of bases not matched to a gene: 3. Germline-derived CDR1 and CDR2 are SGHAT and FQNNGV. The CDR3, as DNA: TGTGCCAGCAGCTTAGTCACAGGGGTCTCTGGAAACACCATATATTTT. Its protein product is CASSLVTGVSGNTIYF.

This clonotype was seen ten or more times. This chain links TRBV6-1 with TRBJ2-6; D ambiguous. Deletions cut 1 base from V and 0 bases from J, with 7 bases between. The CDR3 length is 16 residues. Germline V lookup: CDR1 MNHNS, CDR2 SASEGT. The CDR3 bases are TGTGCCAGCAGTGAAGTAAAGGGCTCTGGGGCCAACGTCCTGACTTTC. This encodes CASSEVKGSGANVLTF.

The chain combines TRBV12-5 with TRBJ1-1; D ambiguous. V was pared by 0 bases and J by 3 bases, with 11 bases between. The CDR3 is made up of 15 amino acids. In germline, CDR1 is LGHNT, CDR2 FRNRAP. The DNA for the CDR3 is TGTGCTAGTGGTTTGGTAGGAGGGTTGGACACTGAAGCTTTCTTT. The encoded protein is CASGLVGGLDTEAFF. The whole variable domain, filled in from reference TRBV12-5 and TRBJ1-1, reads DARVTQTPRHKVTEMGQEVTMRCQPILGHNTVFWYRQTMMQGLELLAYFRNRAPLDDSGMPKDRFSAEMPDATLATLKIQPSEPRDSAVYFCASGLVGGLDTEAFFGQGTRLTVV.

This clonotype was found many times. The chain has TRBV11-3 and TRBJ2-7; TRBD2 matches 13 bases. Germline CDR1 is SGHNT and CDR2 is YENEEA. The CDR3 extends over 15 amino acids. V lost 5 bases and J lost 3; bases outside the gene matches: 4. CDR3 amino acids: CASSAGLAGDYEQYF. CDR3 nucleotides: TGTGCCAGCAGCGCAGGACTAGCGGGAGACTACGAGCAGTACTTC.

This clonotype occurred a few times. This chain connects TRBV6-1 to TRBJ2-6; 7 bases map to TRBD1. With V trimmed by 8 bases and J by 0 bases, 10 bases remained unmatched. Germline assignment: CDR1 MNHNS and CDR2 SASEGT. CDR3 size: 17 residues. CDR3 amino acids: CASGKGAPSSGANVLTF. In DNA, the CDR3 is TGTGCCAGCGGAAAGGGGGCCCCCTCCTCTGGGGCCAACGTCCTGACTTTC.

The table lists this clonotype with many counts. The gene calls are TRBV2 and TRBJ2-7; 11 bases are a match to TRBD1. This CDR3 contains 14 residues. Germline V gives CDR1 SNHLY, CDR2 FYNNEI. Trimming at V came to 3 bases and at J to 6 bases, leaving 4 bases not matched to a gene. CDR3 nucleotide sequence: TGTGCCAGCAGTGATGGGACAGGGGGTGGCGAGCAGTACTTC. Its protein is CASSDGTGGGEQYF.

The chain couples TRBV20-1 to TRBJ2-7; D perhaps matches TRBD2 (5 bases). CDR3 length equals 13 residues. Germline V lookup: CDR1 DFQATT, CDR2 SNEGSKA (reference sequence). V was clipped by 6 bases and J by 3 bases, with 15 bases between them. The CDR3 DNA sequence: TGCAGTGCCAAGCTAGCCGGGCGCTACGAGCAGTACTTC. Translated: CSAKLAGRYEQYF.

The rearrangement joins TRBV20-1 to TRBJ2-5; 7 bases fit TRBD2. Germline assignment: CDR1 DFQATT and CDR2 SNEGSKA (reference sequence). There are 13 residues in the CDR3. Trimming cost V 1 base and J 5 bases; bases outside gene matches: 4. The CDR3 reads CSARGEGGETQYF. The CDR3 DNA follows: TGCAGTGCTAGAGGGGAGGGCGGGGAGACCCAGTACTTC.

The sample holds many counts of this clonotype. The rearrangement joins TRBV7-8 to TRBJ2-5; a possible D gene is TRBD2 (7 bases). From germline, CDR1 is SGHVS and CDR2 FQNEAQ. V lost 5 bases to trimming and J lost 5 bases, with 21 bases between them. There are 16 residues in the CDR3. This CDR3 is CASSLPFGGAGETQYF. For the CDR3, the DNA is TGTGCCAGCAGCCTCCCATTTGGGGGGGCGGGGGAGACCCAGTACTTC.